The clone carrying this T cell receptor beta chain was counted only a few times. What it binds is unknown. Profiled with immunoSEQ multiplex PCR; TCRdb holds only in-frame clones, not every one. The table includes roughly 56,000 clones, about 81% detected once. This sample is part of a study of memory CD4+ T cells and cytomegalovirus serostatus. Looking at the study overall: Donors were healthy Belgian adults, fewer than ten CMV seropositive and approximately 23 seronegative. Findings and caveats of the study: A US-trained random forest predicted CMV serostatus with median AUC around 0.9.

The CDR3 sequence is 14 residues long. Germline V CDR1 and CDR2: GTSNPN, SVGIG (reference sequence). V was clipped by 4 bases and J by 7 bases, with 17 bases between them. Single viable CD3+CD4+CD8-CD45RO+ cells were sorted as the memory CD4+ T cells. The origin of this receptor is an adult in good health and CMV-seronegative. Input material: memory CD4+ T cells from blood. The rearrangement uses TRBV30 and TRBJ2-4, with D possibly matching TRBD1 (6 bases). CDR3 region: CAWKVGRGINIQYF. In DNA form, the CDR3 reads TGTGCCTGGAAGGTGGGCAGGGGAATCAACATTCAGTACTTC.